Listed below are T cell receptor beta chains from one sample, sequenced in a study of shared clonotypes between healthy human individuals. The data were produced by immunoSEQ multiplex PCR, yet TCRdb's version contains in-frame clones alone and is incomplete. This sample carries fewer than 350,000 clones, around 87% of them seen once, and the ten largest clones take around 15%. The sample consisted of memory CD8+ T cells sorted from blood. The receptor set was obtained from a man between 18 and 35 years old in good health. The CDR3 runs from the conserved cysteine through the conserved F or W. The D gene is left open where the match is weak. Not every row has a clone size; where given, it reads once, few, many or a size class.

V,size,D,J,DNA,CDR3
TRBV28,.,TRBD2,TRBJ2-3,TGTGCCAGCTCCTCCGGGACTAGCGGGGACGACTTGGCAGATACGCAGTATTTT,CASSSGTSGDDLADTQYF
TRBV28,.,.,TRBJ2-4,TGTGCCAGCAGTCCGCCCTTTTGGAGCAAAAACATTCAGTACTTC,CASSPPFWSKNIQYF
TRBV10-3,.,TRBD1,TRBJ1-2,TGTGCCATCAGTGAGTCGAAGGGGGGCACAGGGGCCTTTGGCTACACCTTC,CAISESKGGTGAFGYTF
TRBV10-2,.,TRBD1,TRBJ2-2,TGCGCCAGCACCGGGACAGGGGGCGTATGGGTGAACACCGGGGAGCTGTTTTTT,CASTGTGGVWVNTGELFF
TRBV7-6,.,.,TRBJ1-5,TGTGCCAGCAGCTTAGGTTCACAAGCGGGCAATCAGCCCCAGCATTTT,CASSLGSQAGNQPQHF
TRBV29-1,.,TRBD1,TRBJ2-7,TGCAGCCTCCGGGACAGTTCCTACGAGCAGTACTTC,CSLRDSSYEQYF
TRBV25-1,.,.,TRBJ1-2,TGTGCCAGCAGGCAGGGGACCTATGGCTACACCTTC,CASRQGTYGYTF
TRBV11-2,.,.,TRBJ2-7,TGTGCCAGCAGCCCCGGGGTCGAGCAGTACTTC,CASSPGVEQYF
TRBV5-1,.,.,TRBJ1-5,TGCGCCAGCAGCAGGCTGCGGAGCAATCAGCCCCAGCATTTT,CASSRLRSNQPQHF
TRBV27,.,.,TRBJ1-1,TGTGCCAGCAGTTTATCGTCCCAGGGAGGGAACACTGAAGCTTTCTTT,CASSLSSQGGNTEAFF
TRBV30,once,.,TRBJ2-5,TGTGCCTGGAGCTATGTAAACCAAGAGACCCAGTACTTC,CAWSYVNQETQYF
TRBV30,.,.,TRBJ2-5,TGTGCCTGGAGTGGACCGGACGCACCCCTGGAGACCCAGTACTTC,CAWSGPDAPLETQYF
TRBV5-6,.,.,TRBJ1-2,TGTGCCAGCAGCCCGGATTGGGGGACGAACTATGGCTACACCTTC,CASSPDWGTNYGYTF
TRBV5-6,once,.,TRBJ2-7,TGTGCCAGCAGCCCGGACGGGTTTTTGGGACACTACGAGCAGTACTTC,CASSPDGFLGHYEQYF
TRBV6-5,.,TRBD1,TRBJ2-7,TGTGCCAGCAGTTACTCCCAGGGGGACGAGCAGTACTTC,CASSYSQGDEQYF
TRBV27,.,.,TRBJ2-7,TGTGCCAGCAGTTCCTCCCAGGACTACGAGCAGTACTTC,CASSSSQDYEQYF
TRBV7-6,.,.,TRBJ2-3,TGTGCCAGCAGCTTAGCGGTGGGGAGCACAGATACGCAGTATTTT,CASSLAVGSTDTQYF
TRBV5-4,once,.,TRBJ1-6,TGTGCCAGCAGCTTGGAGGAGTGGGGTTCACCCCTCCACTTT,CASSLEEWGSPLHF
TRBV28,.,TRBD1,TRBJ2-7,TGTGCCAGCAGTTCTCGGACAGGGTGGTTCTACGAGCAGTACTTC,CASSSRTGWFYEQYF
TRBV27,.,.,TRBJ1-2,TGTGCCAGCAGTTCCGAGGGGAACTATGGCTACACCTTC,CASSSEGNYGYTF
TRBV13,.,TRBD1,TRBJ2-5,TGTGCCAGCAGCTTAGCCAGGGGGCAAATGGCGCAAGAGACCCAGTACTTC,CASSLARGQMAQETQYF
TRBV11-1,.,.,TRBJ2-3,TGTGCCAGCAGCCCCCCTACAGATACGCAGTATTTT,CASSPPTDTQYF
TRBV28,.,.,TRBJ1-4,TGTGCCAGCAGTTTGGTGGGACCTAATGAAAAACTGTTTTTT,CASSLVGPNEKLFF
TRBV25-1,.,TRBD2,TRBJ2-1,TGTGCCAGCAGTGAAAGACTAGCGGGGGGTCTCAATGAGCAGTTCTTC,CASSERLAGGLNEQFF
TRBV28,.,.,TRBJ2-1,TGTGCCAGCAGCTGGCTCCCCTCCTACAATGAGCAGTTCTTC,CASSWLPSYNEQFF
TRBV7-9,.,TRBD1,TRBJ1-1,TGTGCCAGCAGCCTACAGGGGGCATCCACTGAAGCTTTCTTT,CASSLQGASTEAFF
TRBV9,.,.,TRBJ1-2,TGTGCCAGCAGCGTAGCTGATGAAGTCTATGGCTACACCTTC,CASSVADEVYGYTF
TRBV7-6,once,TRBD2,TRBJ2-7,TGTGCCAGCAGCTTGCTAGCGGGAGGATCCTACGAGCAGTACTTC,CASSLLAGGSYEQYF
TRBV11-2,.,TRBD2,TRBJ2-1,TGTGCCAGCAGCTTAGCAGGGACTACGAGCTCCTACAATGAGCAGTTCTTC,CASSLAGTTSSYNEQFF
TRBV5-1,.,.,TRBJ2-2,TGCGCCAGCAGCTTGGCCCAGGCCTTAAACACCGGGGAGCTGTTTTTT,CASSLAQALNTGELFF
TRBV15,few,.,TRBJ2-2,TGTGCCACCAGCAGAGATCTCGGGGGCTTCAACACCGGGGAGCTGTTTTTT,CATSRDLGGFNTGELFF
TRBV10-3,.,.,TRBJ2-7,TGTGCCATCAGTGGAATAGCGGAAAACTCCTACGAGCAGTACTTC,CAISGIAENSYEQYF
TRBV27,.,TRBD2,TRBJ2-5,TGTGCCAGCAGTTTATTGCCTAGCGGGGGGGTGGAGACCCAGTACTTC,CASSLLPSGGVETQYF
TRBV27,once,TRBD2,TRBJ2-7,TGTGCCAGCCGTGTCGGGGCTAGCGGACCCTACGAGCAGTACTTC,CASRVGASGPYEQYF
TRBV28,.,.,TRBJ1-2,TGTGCCAGCGCCAAAGTTGGGGGTGGCTATGGCTACACCTTC,CASAKVGGGYGYTF
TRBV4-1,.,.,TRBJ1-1,TGCGCCAGCAGCCCCAGAGGGGGGAGAGACACTGAAGCTTTCTTT,CASSPRGGRDTEAFF
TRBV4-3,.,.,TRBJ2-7,TGCGCCAGCAGCCACGGGACGTCTGCCTACGAGCAGTACTTC,CASSHGTSAYEQYF
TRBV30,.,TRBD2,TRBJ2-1,TGTGCCTGGACTAGCGGGGCGGCTCATGAGCAGTTCTTC,CAWTSGAAHEQFF
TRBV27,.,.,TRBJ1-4,TGTGCCAGCAGTTTGGGGGGACCATCTAATGAAAAACTGTTTTTT,CASSLGGPSNEKLFF